The 21 T cell receptor beta chains reported below all come from one sample, sequenced in a study of vaccination and CD4 T cells after COVID-19 (dated by TCRdb to 2021 to 2024). The antigens of these receptors remain unknown. To prepare the library, PCR was applied. The instrument given in TCRdb is Illumina iSeq 100. TCR sequencing of DNA from cultured CD4+ T cells used the Oncomine TCR Beta short-read assay at the Johns Hopkins FTIC core. The raw public data were reprocessed by TCRdb itself: fastp quality trimming at Q25, MiXCR clonotype calling, in-frame beta chains only. Here each entry gathers all rows of one CDR3 protein and keeps the most common genes and DNA. This sample gives under 25,000 distinct CDR3 sequences in total; about 44% of them show up just once. The ten largest clones capture 26% of the sample. According to the study, the label for this sample's treatment or condition signals: roughly ten-day PBMC culture with coronavirus spike peptide pools or control peptides (ViraFEST assay).

The sequences come from CD4+ T cells from blood, cultured in vitro, collected before SARS-CoV-2 vaccination. Receptors were obtained from a human donor who had recovered from COVID-19.

This clonotype was detected a few times. This chain uses TRBV7-9 with TRBJ1-2; D unclear. Germline-derived CDR1 and CDR2 are SEHNR and FQNEAQ (reference sequence). Trimming removed 2 bases from V and 5 bases from J, with 15 bases in between. The CDR3 spans 15 residues. In nucleotides, the CDR3 is TGTGCCAGCAGCTTAAGAGAAGGAGGGTCGTATGGCTACACCTTC. Residues: CASSLREGGSYGYTF. Variable domain in full (rest from reference TRBV7-9 and TRBJ1-2): DTGVSQNPRHKITKRGQNVTFRCDPISEHNRLYWYRQTLGQGPEFLTYFQNEAQLEKSRLLSDRFSAERPKGSFSTLEIQRTEQGDSAMYLCASSLREGGSYGYTFGSGTRLTVV.

The chain has TRBV6-5 and TRBJ1-3; D remains unclear. Germline CDR1 reads MNHEY; CDR2 reads SVGAGI. The CDR3 covers 14 residues. V lost 0 bases, J lost 4 bases, and 7 bases lay in between. CDR3 residues: CASSYSEWGNTIYF. The CDR3 DNA is TGTGCCAGCAGTTACTCAGAGTGGGGAAACACCATATATTTT.

The chain links TRBV11-2 to TRBJ2-1; D may correspond to TRBD1 or TRBD2 (6 bases each). Looked up from germline, CDR1 is SGHAT and CDR2 is FQNNGV. This CDR3 contains 15 residues. The ends were cut back, 1 base at V and 8 bases at J, with 15 bases in the middle. CDR3: CASSLGRTRGHEQFF. The CDR3 bases are TGTGCCAGCAGCTTAGGTCGGACTCGGGGGCATGAGCAGTTCTTC. The variable domain in full, completed from reference TRBV11-2 and TRBJ2-1, reads EAGVAQSPRYKIIEKRQSVAFWCNPISGHATLYWYQQILGQGPKLLIQFQNNGVVDDSQLPKDRFSAERLKGVDSTLKIQPAKLEDSAVYLCASSLGRTRGHEQFFGPGTRLTVL.

J is TRBJ1-1 and V is TRBV5-4; no definite D call. V gave up 0 bases and J gave up 1 base, with 4 bases separating them. Germline V CDR1 and CDR2: SGHNT, YYREEE (reference sequence). There are 13 residues in the CDR3. CDR3 in DNA: TGTGCCAGCAGCTTGGGTCCGAACACTGAAGCTTTCTTT. This gives the protein CASSLGPNTEAFF. Variable domain in full (rest from reference TRBV5-4 and TRBJ1-1): ETGVTQSPTHLIKTRGQQVTLRCSSQSGHNTVSWYQQALGQGPQFIFQYYREEENGRGNFPPRFSGLQFPNYSSELNVNALELDDSALYLCASSLGPNTEAFFGQGTRLTVV.

The genes are TRBV6-2 or TRBV6-3 and TRBJ2-1; D is perhaps TRBD1 or TRBD2 (5 bases each). Trimming took off 2 bases at V and 9 bases at J, with 29 bases between the two ends. Germline CDR1 reads MNHEY; CDR2 reads SVGEGT. This CDR3 is built from 19 residues. This CDR3 reads CASSYRLSWSTRYGGEQFF. CDR3 in DNA: TGTGCCAGCAGTTACCGTCTTTCGTGGTCTACCCGCTATGGGGGTGAGCAGTTCTTC.

The rearrangement links TRBV9 to TRBJ2-7; tentative D call: TRBD1 (7 bases). The V gene's germline CDR1 is SGDLS and CDR2 YYNGEE. The CDR3 loop spans 14 amino acids. V was pared by 4 bases and J by 7 bases, with 18 bases between. DNA for the CDR3: TGTGCCAGCAGCTACACCGACAGGGCGGGGGAGCAGTACTTC. This encodes CASSYTDRAGEQYF.

The chain is built from TRBV6-2 or TRBV6-3 and TRBJ1-6; the D is unclear. The germline gives CDR1 MNHEY, CDR2 SVGEGT. V lost 5 bases and J 0 bases, leaving 11 bases between the germline ends. CDR3 size: 16 residues. This CDR3 reads CASSDRGSSYNSPLHF. Written as DNA, the CDR3 is TGTGCCAGCAGTGACCGTGGGAGCTCCTATAATTCACCCCTCCACTTT.

J is TRBJ1-5 and V is TRBV24-1; D is unclear. The length of the CDR3 is 14 residues. The germline gives CDR1 KGHDR, CDR2 SFDVKD. The ends were cut back, 1 base at V and 7 bases at J, with 10 bases in the middle. The CDR3, as DNA: TGTGCCACCAGTGATTTCGGGAACGGCCAGCCCCAGCATTTT. It codes for CATSDFGNGQPQHF.

This clonotype appeared once. This chain links TRBV6-2 or TRBV6-3 with TRBJ2-5, with D perhaps TRBD2 (7 bases). There are 16 residues in the CDR3. CDR1 is MNHEY, CDR2 SVGEGT, per germline. Trimming shortened V by 8 bases and J by 4 bases, and 23 bases separated the two germline ends. The CDR3 DNA follows: TGTGCCAGCGGGGAAGGCGGGGGCAAGTCCAGAGAGACCCAGTACTTC. It specifies CASGEGGGKSRETQYF.

CDR3 residues: CATSRDYGDSPLHF. CDR3 nucleotide sequence: TGTGCCACCAGCAGAGATTACGGCGATTCACCCCTCCACTTT. This rearrangement joins TRBV15 to TRBJ1-6; D ambiguous. The CDR3 runs to 14 residues. V was clipped by 0 bases and J by 8 bases, with 8 bases between them. CDR1 LNHNV and CDR2 YYDKDF come from the germline V gene (reference sequence).

The chain is built from TRBV6-5 and TRBJ2-1; 9 bases map to TRBD1. There are 14 residues in the CDR3. Germline lookup yields CDR1 MNHEY and CDR2 SVGAGI. The ends lost 4 bases at V and 7 bases at J; junction bases unmatched: 5. CDR3 in DNA: TGTGCCAGCAGTTTCGGGACAGGGAGGAATGAGCAGTTCTTC. Protein product: CASSFGTGRNEQFF.

The genes are TRBV12-5 and TRBJ2-5; 8 bases match TRBD2. The CDR3 covers 16 residues. Germline CDR1 is LGHNT and CDR2 is FRNRAP. V was pared by 0 bases and J by 0 bases, with 3 bases of the junction left unmatched. The CDR3 spells CASGLVLAGDQETQYF. CDR3 nucleotide sequence: TGTGCTAGTGGTTTGGTCCTAGCGGGTGACCAAGAGACCCAGTACTTC. Variable domain in full (rest from reference TRBV12-5 and TRBJ2-5): DARVTQTPRHKVTEMGQEVTMRCQPILGHNTVFWYRQTMMQGLELLAYFRNRAPLDDSGMPKDRFSAEMPDATLATLKIQPSEPRDSAVYFCASGLVLAGDQETQYFGPGTRLLVL.

The chain has TRBV7-6 and TRBJ1-2; D is ambiguous. The CDR3 sequence is 13 residues long. V gave up 2 bases and J gave up 4 bases, with 8 bases separating them. Germline-derived CDR1 and CDR2 are SGHVS and FNYEAQ. The CDR3 loop is CASSLNPGYGYTF. DNA of the CDR3: TGTGCCAGCAGCTTAAATCCAGGCTATGGCTACACCTTC.

The chain has TRBV7-2 and TRBJ1-5; 9 bases map to TRBD1. Germline trimming cut 4 bases from V and 7 bases from J; bases unmatched to any gene: 5. The CDR3 totals 14 residues. CDR1 SGHTA and CDR2 FQGNSA come from the germline V gene. This CDR3 is CASSSTGGGQPQHF. The CDR3, as DNA: TGTGCCAGCAGCTCTACAGGGGGCGGACAGCCCCAGCATTTT.

To note about this clonotype: An end of the junction does not agree with germline; a read error may underlie this. The chain is built from TRBV6-1 and TRBJ2-1; 8 bases align to TRBD2. The germline V gene encodes CDR1 MNHNS and CDR2 SASEGT. CDR3 length: 14 amino acids. The CDR3 bases are TGTGCCATCAGTGAGTCGGGGGCGGGGGGTGAGCAGTTCTTC. Amino acid sequence: CAISESGAGGEQFF.

The count of this clonotype is one. The DNA for the CDR3 is TGTGCCAGCAGCTTAGAGAGTCAGCCCCAGCATTTT. Amino acids: CASSLESQPQHF. J is TRBJ1-5 and V is TRBV7-9; D gene unclear. Germline V gives CDR1 SEHNR, CDR2 FQNEAQ (reference sequence). Trimming removed 1 base from V and 6 bases from J, with 4 bases in between. This CDR3 has 12 residues.

The chain uses TRBV2 and TRBJ2-4; D remains ambiguous. Germline lookup yields CDR1 SNHLY and CDR2 FYNNEI. Trimming cost V 5 bases and J 15 bases, with 23 bases left between them. The CDR3 runs to 14 residues. The CDR3 region has the DNA TGTGCCAGCAGTTTCGGCAAGGACCACGGCCGGCTGTACTTC. Amino acid sequence: CASSFGKDHGRLYF.

In this sample, this clonotype turned up a few times. This chain uses TRBV7-2 with TRBJ1-5; possibly TRBD1 for D (5 bases). The CDR3 contains 14 residues. V gave up 5 bases and J gave up 0 bases, with 8 bases separating them. Germline assignment: CDR1 SGHTA and CDR2 FQGNSA. As DNA, the CDR3 is TGTGCCAGCAGCCGACAGTATAGCAATCAGCCCCAGCATTTT. It specifies CASSRQYSNQPQHF.

This clonotype was found a few times. The rearrangement links TRBV6-2 or TRBV6-3 to TRBJ2-5, with D hard to call. Per the germline V gene, CDR1 is MNHEY and CDR2 is SVGEGT. V lost 3 bases and J lost 3, with 11 bases in between. CDR3 length equals 14 residues. CDR3 bases: TGTGCCAGCAGTTATCTCCACAGTAAAGAGACCCAGTACTTC. Translation: CASSYLHSKETQYF.

This clonotype has just a few counts. The chain recombines TRBV27 with TRBJ1-5; tentatively, D is TRBD1 (5 bases). The V gene's germline CDR1 is MNHEY and CDR2 SMNVEV (reference sequence). Trimming stripped 2 bases from V and 3 bases from J, with 11 bases between. This CDR3 is 15 amino acids long. The DNA of the CDR3 is TGTGCCAGCAGTTTAGGGTCAGGGCTCAATCAGCCCCAGCATTTT. It translates to CASSLGSGLNQPQHF.

The gene calls are TRBV28 and TRBJ2-1; 7 nucleotides agree with TRBD2. CDR3 size: 14 residues. Germline V lookup: CDR1 MDHEN, CDR2 SYDVKM. V was clipped by 3 bases and J by 12 bases; unmatched bases: 11. In DNA, the CDR3 is TGTGCCAGCAGTTTCGTAGGGAGGGCGGCAGGGCAGTTCTTC. It yields the protein CASSFVGRAAGQFF.